This TCR beta chain was identified in a study of cytomegalovirus exposure and HLA in healthy donors. Study findings and constraints: A missense DCLRE1C variant was associated with V- and J-gene trimming of TCR beta chains in a later analysis, and an independent cohort replicated the association.

Trimming cost V 4 bases and J 1 base; bases outside gene matches: 8. CDR3 length: 16 residues. Per germline, CDR1 SGHRS and CDR2 YFSETQ. Worth noting for this clone: Its target is not known.

13 Jbeta primers and 60 Vbeta primers were used for the PCR. The method was immunoSEQ multiplex PCR; TCRdb's version includes in-frame clones alone and lacks a portion of them. The sample consists of roughly 52,000 clones, 55% to 65% of them appearing once. The sequenced sample consisted of PBMCs. The rearrangement uses TRBV5-1 and TRBJ2-5, with TRBD2 matching 9 bases. The TCR comes from a human donor in good health. The CDR3 reads CASSISGTSTQETQYF. The CDR3 DNA is TGCGCCAGCAGCATCTCAGGGACTAGCACCCAAGAGACCCAGTACTTC.